The source of this TCR beta chain is a study of T cells in localized non-small cell lung cancer. Study observations and caveats: Across samples, adjacent lung featured a median approximately 56 of the top 100 tumor clones.

Measured with immunoSEQ multiplex PCR; TCRdb has only the in-frame clones, and not every one. This sample carries approximately 22,000 clones, around nine tenths of them seen once, and the ten largest clones take less than 8.5%. Trimming removed 4 bases from V and 4 bases from J; junction bases left unmatched: 11. Germline CDR1 reads MNHNY; CDR2 reads SVGAGI (reference sequence). This CDR3 is 16 amino acids long. Only one count was recorded for this clone. Its antigen is currently unknown. The origin of this receptor is a male donor aged 60 or over with stage I squamous cell lung carcinoma. This chain uses TRBV6-6 with TRBJ2-3, with TRBD2 matching over 7 bases. Sequences were derived from peripheral blood, sampled before any cancer treatment. CDR3 region: CASSSRRTSEADTQYF. As DNA, the CDR3 is TGTGCCAGCAGTTCGCGAAGGACTAGTGAGGCAGATACGCAGTATTTT.